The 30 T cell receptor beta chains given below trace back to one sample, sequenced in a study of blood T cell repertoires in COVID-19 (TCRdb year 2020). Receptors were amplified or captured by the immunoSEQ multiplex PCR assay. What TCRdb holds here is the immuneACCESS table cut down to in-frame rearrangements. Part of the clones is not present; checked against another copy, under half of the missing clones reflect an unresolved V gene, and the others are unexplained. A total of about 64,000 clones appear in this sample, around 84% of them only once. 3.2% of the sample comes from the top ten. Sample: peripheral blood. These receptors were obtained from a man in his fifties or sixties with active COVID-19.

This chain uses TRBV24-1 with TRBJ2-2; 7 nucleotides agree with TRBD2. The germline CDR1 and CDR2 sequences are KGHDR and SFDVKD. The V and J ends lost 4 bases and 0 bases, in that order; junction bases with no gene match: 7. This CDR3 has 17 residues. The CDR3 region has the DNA TGTGCCACCAGTGAGCGGGGGTATTCCGCGAACACCGGGGAGCTGTTTTTT. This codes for CATSERGYSANTGELFF.

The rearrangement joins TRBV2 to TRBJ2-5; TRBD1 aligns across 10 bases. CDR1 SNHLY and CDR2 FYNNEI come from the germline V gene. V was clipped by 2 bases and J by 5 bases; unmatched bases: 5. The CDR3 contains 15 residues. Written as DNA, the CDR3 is TGTGCCAGCAGTGAACTGACAGGGGGCGGGGAGACCCAGTACTTC. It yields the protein CASSELTGGGETQYF.

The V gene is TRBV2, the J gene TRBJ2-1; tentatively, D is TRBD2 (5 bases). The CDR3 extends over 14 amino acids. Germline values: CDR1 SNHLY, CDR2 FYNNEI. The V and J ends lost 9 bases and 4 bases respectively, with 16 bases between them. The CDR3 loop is CASVEDSAYNEQFF. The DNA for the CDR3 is TGTGCCAGTGTAGAGGACTCCGCGTACAATGAGCAGTTCTTC.

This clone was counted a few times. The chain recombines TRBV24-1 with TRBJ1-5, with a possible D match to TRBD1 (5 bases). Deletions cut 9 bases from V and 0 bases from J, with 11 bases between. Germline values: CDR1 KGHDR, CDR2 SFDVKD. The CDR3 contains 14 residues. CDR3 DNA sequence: TGTGCCACCCACAAGGGGAATAGCAATCAGCCCCAGCATTTT. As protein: CATHKGNSNQPQHF.

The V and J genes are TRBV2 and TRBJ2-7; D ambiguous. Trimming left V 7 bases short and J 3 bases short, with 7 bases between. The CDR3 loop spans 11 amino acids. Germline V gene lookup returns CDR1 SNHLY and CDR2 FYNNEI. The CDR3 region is CASKVGYEQYF. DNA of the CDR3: TGTGCCAGCAAAGTCGGCTACGAGCAGTACTTC.

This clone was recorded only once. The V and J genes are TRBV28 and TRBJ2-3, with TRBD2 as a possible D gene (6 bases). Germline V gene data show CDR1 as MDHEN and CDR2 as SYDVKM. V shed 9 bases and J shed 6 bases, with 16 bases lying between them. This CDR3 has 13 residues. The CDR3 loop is CASYRGTSDTQYF. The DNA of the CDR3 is TGTGCCAGTTACCGGGGGACCTCTGATACGCAGTATTTT.

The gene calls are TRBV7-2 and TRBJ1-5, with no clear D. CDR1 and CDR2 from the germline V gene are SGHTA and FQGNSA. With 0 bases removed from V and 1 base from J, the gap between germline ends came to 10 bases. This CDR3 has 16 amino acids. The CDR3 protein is CASSLASFSSNQPQHF. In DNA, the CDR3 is TGTGCCAGCAGCTTAGCGAGTTTCTCAAGCAATCAGCCCCAGCATTTT.

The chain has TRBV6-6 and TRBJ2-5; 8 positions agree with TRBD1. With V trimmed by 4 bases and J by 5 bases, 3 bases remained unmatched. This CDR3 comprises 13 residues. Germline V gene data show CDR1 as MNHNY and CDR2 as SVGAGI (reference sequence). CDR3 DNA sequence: TGTGCCAGCAGTTTACAGGGGGGTGAGACCCAGTACTTC. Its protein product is CASSLQGGETQYF.

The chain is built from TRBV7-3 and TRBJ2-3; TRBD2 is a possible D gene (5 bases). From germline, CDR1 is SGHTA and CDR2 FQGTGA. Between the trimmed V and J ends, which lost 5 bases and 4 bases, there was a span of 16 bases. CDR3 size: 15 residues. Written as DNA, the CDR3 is TGTGCCAGCAGCCCGGACTCCGCCTTTGCAGATACGCAGTATTTT. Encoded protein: CASSPDSAFADTQYF.

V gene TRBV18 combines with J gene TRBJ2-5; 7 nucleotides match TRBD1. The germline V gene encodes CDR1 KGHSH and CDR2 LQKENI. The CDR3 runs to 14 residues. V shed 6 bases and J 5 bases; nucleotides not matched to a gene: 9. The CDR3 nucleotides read TGTGCCAGCTCCCCCGACAGGGCTGGGGAGACCCAGTACTTC. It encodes CASSPDRAGETQYF.

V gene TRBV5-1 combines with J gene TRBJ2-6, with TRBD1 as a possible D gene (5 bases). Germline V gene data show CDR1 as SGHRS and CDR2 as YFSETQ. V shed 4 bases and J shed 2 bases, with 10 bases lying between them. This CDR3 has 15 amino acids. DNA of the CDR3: TGCGCCAGCAGCATACAGGCGGCTGGGGCCAACGTCCTGACTTTC. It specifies CASSIQAAGANVLTF.

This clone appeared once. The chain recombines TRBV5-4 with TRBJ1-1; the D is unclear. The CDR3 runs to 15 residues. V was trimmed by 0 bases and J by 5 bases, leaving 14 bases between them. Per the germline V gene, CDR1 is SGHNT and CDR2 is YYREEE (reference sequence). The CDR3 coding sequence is TGTGCCAGCAGCTTGGGGGGAGACGGGAAGACTGAAGCTTTCTTT. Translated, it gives CASSLGGDGKTEAFF.

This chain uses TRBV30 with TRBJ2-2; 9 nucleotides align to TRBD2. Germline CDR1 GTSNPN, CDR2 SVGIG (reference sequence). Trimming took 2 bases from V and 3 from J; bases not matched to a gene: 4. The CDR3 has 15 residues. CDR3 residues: CAWSISGSYTGELFF. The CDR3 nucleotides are TGTGCCTGGAGTATTAGCGGGAGCTACACCGGGGAGCTGTTTTTT.

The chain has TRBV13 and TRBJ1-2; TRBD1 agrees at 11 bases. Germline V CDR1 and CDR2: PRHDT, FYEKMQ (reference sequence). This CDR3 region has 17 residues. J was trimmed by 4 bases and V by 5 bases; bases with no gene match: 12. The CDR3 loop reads CASSLRTGGQGGYGYTF. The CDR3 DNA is TGTGCCAGCAGCCTCCGGACAGGGGGCCAAGGTGGCTATGGCTACACCTTC.

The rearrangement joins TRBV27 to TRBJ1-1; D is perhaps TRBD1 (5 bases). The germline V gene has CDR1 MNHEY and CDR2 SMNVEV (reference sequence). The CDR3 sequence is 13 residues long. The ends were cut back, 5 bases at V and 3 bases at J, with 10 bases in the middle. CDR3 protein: CASSATGYTEAFF. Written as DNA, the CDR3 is TGTGCCAGCAGTGCCACAGGCTACACTGAAGCTTTCTTT.

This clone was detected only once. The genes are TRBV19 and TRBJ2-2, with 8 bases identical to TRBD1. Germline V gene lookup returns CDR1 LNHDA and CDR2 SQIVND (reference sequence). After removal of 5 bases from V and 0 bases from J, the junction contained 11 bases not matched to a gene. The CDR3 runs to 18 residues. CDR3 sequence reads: CASSRSMLQGANTGELFF. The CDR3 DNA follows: TGTGCCAGTAGTCGCTCTATGTTACAGGGGGCGAACACCGGGGAGCTGTTTTTT. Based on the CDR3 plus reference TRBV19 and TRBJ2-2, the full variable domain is DGGITQSPKYLFRKEGQNVTLSCEQNLNHDAMYWYRQDPGQGLRLIYYSQIVNDFQKGDIAEGYSVSREKKESFPLTVTSAQKNPTAFYLCASSRSMLQGANTGELFFGEGSRLTVL.

Here the CDR3 DNA reads TGTGCCAGCAGCGGACGGGAGGGGCAGCCCCAGCATTTT. It encodes CASSGREGQPQHF. The J gene is TRBJ1-5, the V gene TRBV9; D may be TRBD1 (5 bases). Trimming left V 3 bases short and J 7 bases short, with 11 bases between. Germline V CDR1 and CDR2: SGDLS, YYNGEE. The CDR3 totals 13 residues.

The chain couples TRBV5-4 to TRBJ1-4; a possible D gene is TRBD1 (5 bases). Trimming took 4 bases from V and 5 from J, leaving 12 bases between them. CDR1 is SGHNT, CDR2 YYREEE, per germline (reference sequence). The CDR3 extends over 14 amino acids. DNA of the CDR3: TGTGCCAGCAGCCGAGACAGTGGGAATGAAAAACTGTTTTTT. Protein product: CASSRDSGNEKLFF.

The CDR3 bases are TGCGCCAGCAGCCAAGATCGCCCGGGAGGGGGCGAAATCTACGAGCAGTACTTC. It yields the protein CASSQDRPGGGEIYEQYF. The chain employs TRBV4-1 and TRBJ2-7, with a tentative D call TRBD2 (8 bases). The germline V gene has CDR1 MGHRA and CDR2 YSYEKL. Trimming pared 0 bases from V and 3 bases from J, leaving 21 bases between. CDR3 length: 18 amino acids.

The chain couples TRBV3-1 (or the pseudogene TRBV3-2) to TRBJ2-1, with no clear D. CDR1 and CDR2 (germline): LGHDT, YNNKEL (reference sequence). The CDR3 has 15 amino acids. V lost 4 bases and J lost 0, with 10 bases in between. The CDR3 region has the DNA TGTGCCAGCAGCCTCCCAGGCAGCTCCTACAATGAGCAGTTCTTC. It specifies CASSLPGSSYNEQFF.

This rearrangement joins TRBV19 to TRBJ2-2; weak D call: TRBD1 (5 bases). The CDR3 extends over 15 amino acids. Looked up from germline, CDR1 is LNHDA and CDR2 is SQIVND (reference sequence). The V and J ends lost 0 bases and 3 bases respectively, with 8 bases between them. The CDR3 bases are TGTGCCAGTAGTATAGACCCAGGGTACACCGGGGAGCTGTTTTTT. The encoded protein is CASSIDPGYTGELFF. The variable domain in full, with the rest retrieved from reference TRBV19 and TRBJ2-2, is DGGITQSPKYLFRKEGQNVTLSCEQNLNHDAMYWYRQDPGQGLRLIYYSQIVNDFQKGDIAEGYSVSREKKESFPLTVTSAQKNPTAFYLCASSIDPGYTGELFFGEGSRLTVL.

CDR3 sequence: CASTGQGNYGYTF. The CDR3 DNA is TGCGCCAGCACGGGACAGGGGAATTATGGCTACACCTTC. The chain is built from TRBV10-1 and TRBJ1-2; 10 bases map to TRBD1. V was clipped by 7 bases and J by 5 bases; unmatched bases: 4. The CDR3 runs to 13 residues. Germline V lookup: CDR1 WNHNN, CDR2 SYGVQD (reference sequence).

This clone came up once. The CDR3 DNA reads as TGTGCCACCAGTGACCCCGGGGGAAATTCCTACAATGAGCAGTTCTTC. This codes for CATSDPGGNSYNEQFF. The chain combines TRBV24-1 with TRBJ2-1, with D tentatively TRBD2 (6 bases). CDR1 is KGHDR and CDR2 is SFDVKD in the germline V gene. The ends were cut back, 4 bases at V and 1 base at J, with 13 bases in the middle. This CDR3 region has 16 residues.

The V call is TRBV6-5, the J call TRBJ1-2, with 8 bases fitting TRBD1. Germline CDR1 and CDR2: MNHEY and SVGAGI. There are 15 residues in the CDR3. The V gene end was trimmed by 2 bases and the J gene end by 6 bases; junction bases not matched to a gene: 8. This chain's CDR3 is CASSYAGGLRNGYTF. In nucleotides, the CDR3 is TGTGCCAGCAGTTACGCAGGGGGCCTAAGGAATGGCTACACCTTC.

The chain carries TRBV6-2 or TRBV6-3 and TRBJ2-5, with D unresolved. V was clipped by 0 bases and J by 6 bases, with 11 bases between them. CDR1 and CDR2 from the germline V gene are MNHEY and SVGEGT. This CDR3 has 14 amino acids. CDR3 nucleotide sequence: TGTGCCAGCAGTTACTCGGAGAATCACAAGACCCAGTACTTC. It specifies CASSYSENHKTQYF.

CDR3 sequence: CASSQGARGSSYEQYF. The CDR3 nucleotides read TGCGCCAGCAGCCAAGGGGCGCGGGGGAGCTCCTACGAGCAGTACTTC. The chain links TRBV4-3 to TRBJ2-7; TRBD2 matches 7 bases. The length of the CDR3 is 16 residues. In germline, CDR1 is LGHNA, CDR2 YSLEER. Trimming took 1 base from V and 0 from J; bases not matched to a gene: 6.

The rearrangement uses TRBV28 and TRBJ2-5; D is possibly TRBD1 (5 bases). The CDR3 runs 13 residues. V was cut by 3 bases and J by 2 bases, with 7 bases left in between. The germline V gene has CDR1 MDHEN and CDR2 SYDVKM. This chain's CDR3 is CASSFNRQETQYF. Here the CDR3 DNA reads TGTGCCAGCAGTTTCAACAGGCAAGAGACCCAGTACTTC.

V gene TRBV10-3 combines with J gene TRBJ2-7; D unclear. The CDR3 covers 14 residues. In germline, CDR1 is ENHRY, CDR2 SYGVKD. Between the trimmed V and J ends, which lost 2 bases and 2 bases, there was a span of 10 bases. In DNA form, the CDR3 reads TGTGCCATCAGTGAGGGGCAGTCGCCCTACGAGCAGTACTTC. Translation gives CAISEGQSPYEQYF.

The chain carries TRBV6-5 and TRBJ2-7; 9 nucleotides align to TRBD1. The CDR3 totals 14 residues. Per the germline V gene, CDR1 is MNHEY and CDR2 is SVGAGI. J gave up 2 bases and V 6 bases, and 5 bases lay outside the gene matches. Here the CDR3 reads CASRDRGGTYEQYF. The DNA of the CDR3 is TGTGCCAGCAGGGACAGGGGAGGGACCTACGAGCAGTACTTC.

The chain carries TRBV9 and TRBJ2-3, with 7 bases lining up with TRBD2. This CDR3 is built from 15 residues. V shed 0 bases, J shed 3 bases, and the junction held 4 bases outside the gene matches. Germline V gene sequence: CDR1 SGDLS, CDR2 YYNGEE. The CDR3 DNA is TGTGCCAGCAGCGTAGAGGGCGGGAGAACAGATACGCAGTATTTT. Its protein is CASSVEGGRTDTQYF.